This TCR beta chain appears in the sequencing data of a study of CXCR3-negative and CXCR3-positive naive CD8 T cells. Whole-study findings and limits: Both of the naive subsets showed about the same high diversity, but memory CD8+ cells had much less.

At about 270,000 cells each, triplicate sorts were carried out for each CD8+ T cell subset. Comment on this clonotype: Its antigen is unidentified.

Each TRB cDNA library was prepared by 5' RACE (with UMI labels). TCRdb processed the 5' RACE reads again and assigns one entry to each CDR3 protein, with no DNA. Across 35,000 to 55,000 distinct CDR3 sequences, the top ten clones capture approximately 2.3% of the sample. Source material: naive CXCR3- CD8+ T cells from blood. This sample's subset: CD45RO-CCR7+CD27+CD95- naive CD8+ T cells lacking CXCR3 (TNR3-). The sequence derives from a human donor in good health. Some clones in this sample may be carry-over from other donors' samples.

CDR3 region: CASNPTGAGNEQFF. This chain connects TRBV2 to TRBJ2-1; no DNA is available, so the TRBD1 call from TCRdb remains unchecked. Per the germline V gene, CDR1 is SNHLY and CDR2 is FYNNEI. The CDR3 runs to 14 residues.